Following are 21 T cell receptor beta chains from one sample sequenced in a study of CD8 T cells in ankylosing spondylitis (dated by TCRdb to about 2017). Library prep was done by 5' RACE. The run used an Illumina HiSeq 2500. In TCRdb, the public reads were trimmed at Q25 with fastp and aligned with MiXCR, with productive beta chains retained. Each record represents a unique CDR3 protein, reported with the most common genes and DNA among its rows. The sample profile shows some 200,000 distinct CDR3 sequences; around 24% of them were found once. Around 6.3% of the sample is held by the ten biggest clonotypes. Sequenced material: blood, either unsorted or a sorted T cell fraction (not recorded which). Receptors originate from a male donor with ankylosing spondylitis or in good health (not recorded which).

In this sample, this clonotype turned up many times. Written as DNA, the CDR3 is TGCAGCGCCGGACAGCCGGAAGTGGGCACTGAAGCTTTCTTT. Its translation: CSAGQPEVGTEAFF. V and J are TRBV29-1 and TRBJ1-1, with TRBD1 as a possible D gene (6 bases). Germline V gives CDR1 SQVTM, CDR2 ANQGSEA. The CDR3 runs to 14 residues. V was clipped by 7 bases and J by 4 bases, with 19 bases between them.

The chain joins TRBV7-8 to TRBJ2-5, with TRBD2 matching 13 bases. The CDR3 has 19 amino acids. Germline CDR1 is SGHVS and CDR2 is FQNEAQ. J was trimmed by 4 bases and V by 6 bases; bases with no gene match: 17. The CDR3 coding sequence is TGTGCCAGCAGACGTTCTAGGACTAGCGGGAGTTATCGCCCAGAGACCCAGTACTTC. It specifies CASRRSRTSGSYRPETQYF.

This clonotype came up many times. This rearrangement joins TRBV5-8 to TRBJ2-3; the match to TRBD1 covers 9 bases. There are 15 residues in the CDR3. The germline gives CDR1 SGHTS, CDR2 YDEGEE. The ends lost 3 bases at V and 2 bases at J; junction bases unmatched: 4. The CDR3 reads CASSSGTGSTDTQYF. The DNA for the CDR3 is TGTGCCAGCAGCTCCGGGACAGGGTCCACAGATACGCAGTATTTT.

Here the CDR3 reads CASGNRGLGSYEQYF. CDR3 bases: TGTGCCAGCGGCAACAGGGGGCTAGGGTCCTACGAGCAGTACTTC. This sequence joins TRBV7-2 and TRBJ2-7; 9 nucleotides line up with TRBD1. The CDR3 is made up of 15 amino acids. V was pared by 8 bases and J by 1 base, with 9 bases of the junction left unmatched. The V gene's germline CDR1 is SGHTA and CDR2 FQGNSA.

This clonotype has a handful of counts. CDR3 in DNA: TGTGCCAGCAGCCGGAGGGCTAGCCCTTTTGGGACAGATACGCAGTATTTT. It is translated as CASSRRASPFGTDTQYF. The rearrangement joins TRBV7-8 to TRBJ2-3; TRBD2 might be the D (6 bases). In germline, CDR1 is SGHVS, CDR2 FQNEAQ. There are 17 residues in the CDR3. V was trimmed by 5 bases and J by 3 bases, leaving 21 bases between them.

This clonotype showed up many times. The rearrangement links TRBV5-1 to TRBJ2-1; the match to TRBD2 covers 7 bases. The length of the CDR3 is 15 residues. Losses at the gene ends were 2 bases for V and 8 bases for J; bases not matched to a gene: 10. From germline, CDR1 is SGHRS and CDR2 YFSETQ. The DNA of the CDR3 is TGCGCCAGCAGCTTCGCGGGAGAGGAGGACGATGAGCAGTTCTTC. Protein sequence: CASSFAGEEDDEQFF. Together with reference TRBV5-1 and TRBJ2-1, the CDR3 gives the full variable domain: KAGVTQTPRYLIKTRGQQVTLSCSPISGHRSVSWYQQTPGQGLQFLFEYFSETQRNKGNFPGRFSGRQFSNSRSEMNVSTLELGDSALYLCASSFAGEEDDEQFFGPGTRLTVL.

This clonotype was recorded many times. The chain uses TRBV9 and TRBJ2-3; D tentatively reads TRBD1 or TRBD2 (5 bases each). The V end was cut by 3 bases, the J end by 3 bases, with 8 bases between. Per the germline V gene, CDR1 is SGDLS and CDR2 is YYNGEE. The CDR3 consists of 13 residues. CDR3 bases: TGTGCCAGCAGCGGGGGACGTACAGATACGCAGTATTTT. This sequence encodes CASSGGRTDTQYF. The full variable domain, rest sourced from reference TRBV9 and TRBJ2-3, is DSGVTQTPKHLITATGQRVTLRCSPRSGDLSVYWYQQSLDQGLQFLIQYYNGEERAKGNILERFSAQQFPDLHSELNLSSLELGDSALYFCASSGGRTDTQYFGPGTRLTVL.

This clonotype was detected only a few times. V and J are TRBV20-1 and TRBJ2-1, with 13 nucleotides matching TRBD2. The V and J ends lost 4 bases and 8 bases, in that order; junction bases with no gene match: 5. Germline V gives CDR1 DFQATT, CDR2 SNEGSKA (reference sequence). The CDR3 loop spans 14 amino acids. CDR3 sequence reads: CSAIRTSGSYEQFF. Written as DNA, the CDR3 is TGCAGTGCTATCAGGACTAGCGGGAGCTATGAGCAGTTCTTC.

This clonotype occurred many times. This chain uses TRBV15 with TRBJ2-5, with 7 nucleotides matching TRBD2. The CDR3 is made up of 16 amino acids. The V and J ends lost 0 bases and 5 bases, in that order; junction bases with no gene match: 9. The germline V gene encodes CDR1 LNHNV and CDR2 YYDKDF (reference sequence). The CDR3 DNA is TGTGCCACCAGCAGAGATGGGAGGACTAGTCATGAGACCCAGTACTTC. It translates to CATSRDGRTSHETQYF.

This clonotype was detected ten times or more. The chain joins TRBV20-1 to TRBJ2-1; 11 positions match TRBD2. V gave up 4 bases and J gave up 0 bases; unmatched junction bases: 11. Looked up from germline, CDR1 is DFQATT and CDR2 is SNEGSKA (reference sequence). The CDR3 contains 18 residues. The CDR3 here is CSANFLAGGGGSYNEQFF. The CDR3 DNA sequence: TGCAGTGCTAATTTTCTAGCGGGAGGTGGCGGCTCCTACAATGAGCAGTTCTTC.

This clonotype appeared many times. The gene calls are TRBV6-1 and TRBJ1-5; unclear D gene. CDR1 is MNHNS and CDR2 is SASEGT in the germline V gene. This CDR3 region has 14 residues. Trimming shortened V by 6 bases and J by 4 bases, and 13 bases separated the two germline ends. CDR3 amino acids: CASSQRAENQPQHF. The CDR3, as DNA: TGTGCCAGCAGCCAAAGGGCCGAAAATCAGCCCCAGCATTTT.

The chain joins TRBV10-3 to TRBJ1-4; D is unclear. CDR3 length equals 14 residues. V was pared by 0 bases and J by 4 bases, with 6 bases between. Germline CDR1 ENHRY, CDR2 SYGVKD. The DNA for the CDR3 is TGTGCCATCAGTGAGTCGGGAAATAATGAAAAACTGTTTTTT. It yields the protein CAISESGNNEKLFF.

This clonotype was counted at least ten times. This chain joins TRBV6-2 or TRBV6-3 and TRBJ2-7; TRBD1 aligns across 8 bases. The CDR3 runs 15 residues. V lost 2 bases to trimming and J lost 6 bases; unmatched junction nucleotides: 9. CDR1 is MNHEY, CDR2 SVGEGT, per germline. The CDR3, as DNA: TGTGCCAGCAGTTACCTGGGACAGGCCGGAGGCGAGCAGTACTTC. Translating gives CASSYLGQAGGEQYF.

The chain links TRBV20-1 to TRBJ1-1; D is unresolved. The V end lost 3 bases, the J end lost 4 bases, and 12 bases lay between the germline ends. Germline CDR1 reads DFQATT; CDR2 reads SNEGSKA (reference sequence). CDR3 size: 13 residues. The CDR3 sequence: CSASFPTRTEAFF. The CDR3 DNA reads as TGCAGTGCTAGTTTTCCGACACGCACTGAAGCTTTCTTT.

CDR3 in DNA: TGCAGTGCTAGACCCCCCTCGTCTGGAGATACGCAGTATTTT. Translating it yields CSARPPSSGDTQYF. The chain employs TRBV20-1 and TRBJ2-3; D ambiguous. CDR1 is DFQATT, CDR2 SNEGSKA, per germline (reference sequence). The CDR3 covers 14 residues. V dropped 2 bases and J dropped 5 bases, with 14 bases sitting between them.

This chain joins TRBV5-1 and TRBJ1-4; 9 bases line up with TRBD1. Germline V CDR1 and CDR2: SGHRS, YFSETQ. The CDR3 sequence is 14 residues long. V lost 4 bases and J lost 6; bases outside the gene matches: 4. CDR3 region: CASSPRDRDEKLFF. CDR3 nucleotides: TGCGCCAGCAGCCCCCGGGACAGGGATGAAAAACTGTTTTTT.

Written as DNA, the CDR3 is TGTGCCAGCAGCGAAACAGGGGGCATGTCGGTCGAGCAGTACTTC. It codes for CASSETGGMSVEQYF. The chain links TRBV5-6 to TRBJ2-7; TRBD1 matches at 9 bases. The CDR3 consists of 15 residues. CDR1 and CDR2 from the germline V gene are SGHDT and YYEEEE. Germline trimming cut 4 bases from V and 6 bases from J; bases unmatched to any gene: 11.

V gene TRBV5-6 combines with J gene TRBJ2-1; 11 bases agree with TRBD2. CDR3 length: 16 residues. The germline CDR1 and CDR2 sequences are SGHDT and YYEEEE. The J segment lost 1 base and the V segment lost 4 bases, leaving 4 bases of the junction unmatched. The CDR3 DNA sequence: TGTGCCAGCAGCGCAAGACTAGCGGGATCCTACAATGAGCAGTTCTTC. This translates into CASSARLAGSYNEQFF. The variable domain in full, with the rest retrieved from reference TRBV5-6 and TRBJ2-1, is DAGVTQSPTHLIKTRGQQVTLRCSPKSGHDTVSWYQQALGQGPQFIFQYYEEEERQRGNFPDRFSGHQFPNYSSELNVNALLLGDSALYLCASSARLAGSYNEQFFGPGTRLTVL.

This clonotype was counted many times. This chain connects TRBV5-1 to TRBJ2-3; D not certain. Per germline, CDR1 SGHRS and CDR2 YFSETQ. The CDR3 consists of 16 residues. V lost 0 bases to trimming and J lost 0 bases, with 11 bases between them. The CDR3 coding sequence is TGCGCCAGCAGCTTGGTTTTCGCCACTAGCACAGATACGCAGTATTTT. As protein: CASSLVFATSTDTQYF.

The chain couples TRBV7-6 to TRBJ2-3, with no clear D. This CDR3 has 14 amino acids. CDR1 and CDR2 (germline): SGHVS, FNYEAQ. The V end was cut by 3 bases, the J end by 0 bases, with 7 bases between. CDR3 sequence: CASSFLESTDTQYF. CDR3 nucleotide sequence: TGTGCCAGCAGCTTCTTAGAAAGCACAGATACGCAGTATTTT.

This clonotype was observed many times. This sequence joins TRBV5-1 and TRBJ2-1; 10 bases match TRBD2. The CDR3 extends over 16 amino acids. The V and J ends lost 0 bases and 4 bases, in that order; junction bases with no gene match: 4. Germline CDR1 and CDR2: SGHRS and YFSETQ. The CDR3 DNA reads TGCGCCAGCAGCTTGGAAGCTAGCGGGAGATACAATGAGCAGTTCTTC. This gives the protein CASSLEASGRYNEQFF.